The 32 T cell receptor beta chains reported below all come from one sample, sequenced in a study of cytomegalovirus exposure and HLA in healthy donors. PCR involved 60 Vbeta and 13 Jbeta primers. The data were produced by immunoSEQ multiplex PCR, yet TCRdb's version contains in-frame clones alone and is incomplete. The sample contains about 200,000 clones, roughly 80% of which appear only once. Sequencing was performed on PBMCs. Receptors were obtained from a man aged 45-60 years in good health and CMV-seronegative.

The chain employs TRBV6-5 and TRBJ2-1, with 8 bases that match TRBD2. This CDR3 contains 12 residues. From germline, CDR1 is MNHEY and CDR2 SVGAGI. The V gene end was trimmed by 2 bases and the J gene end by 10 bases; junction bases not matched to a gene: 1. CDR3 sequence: CASSYSGGEQFF. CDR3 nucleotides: TGTGCCAGCAGTTACAGCGGGGGCGAGCAGTTCTTC.

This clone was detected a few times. The CDR3 protein is CASSLGAGGRAQETQYF. CDR3 in DNA: TGTGCCAGCAGCTTAGGCGCCGGCGGGAGGGCGCAAGAGACCCAGTACTTC. The chain uses TRBV7-2 and TRBJ2-5; 9 nucleotides match TRBD2. Per the germline V gene, CDR1 is SGHTA and CDR2 is FQGNSA. The V segment lost 1 base and the J segment 2 bases; nucleotides outside the gene matches: 8. This CDR3 is built from 17 residues.

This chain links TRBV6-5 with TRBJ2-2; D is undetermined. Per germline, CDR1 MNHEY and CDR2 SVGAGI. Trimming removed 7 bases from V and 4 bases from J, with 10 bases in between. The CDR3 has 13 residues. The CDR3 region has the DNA TGTGCCAGCACTAAACCTGGCACCGGGGAGCTGTTTTTT. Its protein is CASTKPGTGELFF.

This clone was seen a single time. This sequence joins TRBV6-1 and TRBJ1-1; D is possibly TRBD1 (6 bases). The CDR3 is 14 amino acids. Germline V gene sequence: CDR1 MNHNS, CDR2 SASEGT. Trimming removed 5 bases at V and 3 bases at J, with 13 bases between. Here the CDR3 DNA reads TGTGCCAGCAGTACGGACAGAAGAGACACTGAAGCTTTCTTT. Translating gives CASSTDRRDTEAFF.

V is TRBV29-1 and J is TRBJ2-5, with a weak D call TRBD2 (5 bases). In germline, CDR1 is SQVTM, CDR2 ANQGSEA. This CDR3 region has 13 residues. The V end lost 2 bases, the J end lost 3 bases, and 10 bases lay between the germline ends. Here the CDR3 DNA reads TGCAGCGTTGAAACTAGGGCCAAAGAGACCCAGTACTTC. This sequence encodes CSVETRAKETQYF. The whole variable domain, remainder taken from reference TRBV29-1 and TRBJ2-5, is SAVISQKPSRDICQRGTSLTIQCQVDSQVTMMFWYRQQPGQSLTLIATANQGSEATYESGFVIDKFPISRPNLTFSTLTVSNMSPEDSSIYLCSVETRAKETQYFGPGTRLLVL.

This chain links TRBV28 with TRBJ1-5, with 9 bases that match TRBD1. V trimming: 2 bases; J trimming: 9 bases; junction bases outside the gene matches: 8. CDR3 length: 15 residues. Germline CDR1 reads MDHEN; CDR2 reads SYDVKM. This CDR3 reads CASSLTGGVGPPQHF. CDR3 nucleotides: TGTGCCAGCAGTTTAACAGGGGGCGTTGGTCCGCCCCAGCATTTT.

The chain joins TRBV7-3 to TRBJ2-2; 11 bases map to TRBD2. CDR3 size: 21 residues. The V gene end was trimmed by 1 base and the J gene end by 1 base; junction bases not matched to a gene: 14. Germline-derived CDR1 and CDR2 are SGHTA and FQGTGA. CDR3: CASSLIGPSGRNGMNTGELFF. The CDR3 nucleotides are TGTGCCAGCAGCTTAATTGGGCCTAGCGGGAGGAATGGTATGAACACCGGGGAGCTGTTTTTT.

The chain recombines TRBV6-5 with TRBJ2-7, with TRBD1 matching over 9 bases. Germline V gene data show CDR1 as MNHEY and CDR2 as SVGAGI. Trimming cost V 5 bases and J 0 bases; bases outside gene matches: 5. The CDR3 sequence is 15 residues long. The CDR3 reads CASSRPGQGSYEQYF. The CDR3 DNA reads TGTGCCAGCAGTCGTCCGGGACAGGGCTCCTACGAGCAGTACTTC.

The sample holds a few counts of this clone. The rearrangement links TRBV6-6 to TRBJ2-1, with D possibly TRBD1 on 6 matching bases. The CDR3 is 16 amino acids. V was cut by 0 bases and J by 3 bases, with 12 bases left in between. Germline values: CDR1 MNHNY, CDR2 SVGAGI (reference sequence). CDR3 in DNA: TGTGCCAGCAGTTACTCTGGGCGGACAGTCTACAATGAGCAGTTCTTC. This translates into CASSYSGRTVYNEQFF.

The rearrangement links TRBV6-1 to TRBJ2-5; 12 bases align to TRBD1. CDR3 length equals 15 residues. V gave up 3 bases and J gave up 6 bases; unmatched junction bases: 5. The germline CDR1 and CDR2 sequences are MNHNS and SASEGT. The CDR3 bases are TGTGCCAGCAGTGACCGGGACAGGGGGCGGAAGACCCAGTACTTC. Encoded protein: CASSDRDRGRKTQYF.

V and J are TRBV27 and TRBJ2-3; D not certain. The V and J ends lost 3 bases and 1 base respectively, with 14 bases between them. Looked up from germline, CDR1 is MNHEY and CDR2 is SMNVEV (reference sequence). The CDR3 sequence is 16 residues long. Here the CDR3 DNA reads TGTGCCAGCAGTTTCCAGACCCGCCGGGGCACAGATACGCAGTATTTT. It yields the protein CASSFQTRRGTDTQYF.

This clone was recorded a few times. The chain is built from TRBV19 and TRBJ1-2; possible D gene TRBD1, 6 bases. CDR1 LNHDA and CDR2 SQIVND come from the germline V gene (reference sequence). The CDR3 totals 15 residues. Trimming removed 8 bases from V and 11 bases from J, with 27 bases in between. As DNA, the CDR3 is TGTGCCAGTGGCCCACTCAAGGGGGTAATGGAGGCTTACACCTTC. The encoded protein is CASGPLKGVMEAYTF.

The CDR3 DNA reads TGCGCCAGCAGCTTGGTAATTCGCGGGGACCCCTACGAGCAGTACTTC. Translation gives CASSLVIRGDPYEQYF. The chain links TRBV5-1 to TRBJ2-7, with a tentative D call TRBD2 (6 bases). CDR3 size: 16 residues. V was cut by 0 bases and J by 2 bases, with 15 bases left in between. Looked up from germline, CDR1 is SGHRS and CDR2 is YFSETQ.

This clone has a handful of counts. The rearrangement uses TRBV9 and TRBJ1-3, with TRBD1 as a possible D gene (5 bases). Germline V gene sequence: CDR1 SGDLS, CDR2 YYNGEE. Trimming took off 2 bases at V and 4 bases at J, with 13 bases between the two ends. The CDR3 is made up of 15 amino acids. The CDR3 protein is CASSVASGSGNTIYF. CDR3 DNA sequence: TGTGCCAGCAGCGTGGCATCAGGGTCCGGAAACACCATATATTTT.

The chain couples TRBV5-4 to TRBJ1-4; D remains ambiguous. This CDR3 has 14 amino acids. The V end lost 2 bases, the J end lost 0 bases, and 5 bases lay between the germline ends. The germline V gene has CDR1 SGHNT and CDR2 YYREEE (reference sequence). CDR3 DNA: TGTGCCAGCAGCTTACGGTCAACTAATGAAAAACTGTTTTTT. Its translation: CASSLRSTNEKLFF.

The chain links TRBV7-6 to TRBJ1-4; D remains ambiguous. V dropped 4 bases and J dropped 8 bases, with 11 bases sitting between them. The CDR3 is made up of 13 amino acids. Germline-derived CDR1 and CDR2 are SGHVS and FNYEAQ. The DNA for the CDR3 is TGTGCCAGCAGCTGGCGGGTGAGCGAAAAACTGTTTTTT. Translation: CASSWRVSEKLFF.

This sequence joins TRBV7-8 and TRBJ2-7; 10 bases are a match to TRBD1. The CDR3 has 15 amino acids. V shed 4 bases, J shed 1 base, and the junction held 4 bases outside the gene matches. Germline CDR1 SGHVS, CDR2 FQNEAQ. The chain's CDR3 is CASSSRTGGSYEQYF. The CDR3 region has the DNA TGTGCCAGCAGCTCGAGGACAGGGGGTTCCTACGAGCAGTACTTC.

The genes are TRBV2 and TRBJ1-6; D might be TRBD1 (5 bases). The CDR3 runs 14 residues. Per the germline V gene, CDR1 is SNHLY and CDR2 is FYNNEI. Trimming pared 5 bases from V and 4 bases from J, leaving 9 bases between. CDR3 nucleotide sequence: TGTGCCAGCAGTCCGGGGGTTTATAATTCACCCCTCCACTTT. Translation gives CASSPGVYNSPLHF. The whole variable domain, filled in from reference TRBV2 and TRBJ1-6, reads EPEVTQTPSHQVTQMGQEVILRCVPISNHLYFYWYRQILGQKVEFLVSFYNNEISEKSEIFDDQFSVERPDGSNFTLKIRSTKLEDSAMYFCASSPGVYNSPLHFGNGTRLTVT.

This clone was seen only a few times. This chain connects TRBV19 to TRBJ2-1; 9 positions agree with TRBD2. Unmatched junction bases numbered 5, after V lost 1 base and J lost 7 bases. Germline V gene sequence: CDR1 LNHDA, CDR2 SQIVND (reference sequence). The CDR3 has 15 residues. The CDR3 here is CASSIGGRAGNEQFF. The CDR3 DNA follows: TGTGCCAGTAGTATAGGCGGGAGGGCCGGTAATGAGCAGTTCTTC.

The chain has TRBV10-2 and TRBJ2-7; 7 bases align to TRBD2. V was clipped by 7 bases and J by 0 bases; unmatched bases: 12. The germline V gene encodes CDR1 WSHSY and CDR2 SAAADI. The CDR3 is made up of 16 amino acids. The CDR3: CASKAGTMLNSYEQYF. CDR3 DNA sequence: TGCGCCAGCAAGGCGGGGACTATGCTAAACTCCTACGAGCAGTACTTC.

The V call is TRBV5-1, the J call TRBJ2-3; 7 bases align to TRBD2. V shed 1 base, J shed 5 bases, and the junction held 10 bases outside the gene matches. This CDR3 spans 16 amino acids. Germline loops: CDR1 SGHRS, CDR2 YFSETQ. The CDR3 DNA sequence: TGCGCCAGCAGCTTGCTGTCTAGCGGAAGGGTAGATACGCAGTATTTT. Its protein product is CASSLLSSGRVDTQYF.

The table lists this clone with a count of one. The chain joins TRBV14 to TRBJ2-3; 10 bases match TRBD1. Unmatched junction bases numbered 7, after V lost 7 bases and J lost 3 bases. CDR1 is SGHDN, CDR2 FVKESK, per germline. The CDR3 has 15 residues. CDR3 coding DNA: TGTGCCAGCAACACGGGACAGGGGTTTACAGATACGCAGTATTTT. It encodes CASNTGQGFTDTQYF.

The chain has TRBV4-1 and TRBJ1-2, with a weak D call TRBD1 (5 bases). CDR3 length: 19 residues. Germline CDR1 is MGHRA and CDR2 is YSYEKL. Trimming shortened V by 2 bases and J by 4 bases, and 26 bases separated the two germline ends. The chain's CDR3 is CASSQIVRRSREVGYGYTF. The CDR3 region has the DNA TGCGCCAGCAGCCAAATAGTGAGAAGGAGCAGGGAAGTAGGCTATGGCTACACCTTC.

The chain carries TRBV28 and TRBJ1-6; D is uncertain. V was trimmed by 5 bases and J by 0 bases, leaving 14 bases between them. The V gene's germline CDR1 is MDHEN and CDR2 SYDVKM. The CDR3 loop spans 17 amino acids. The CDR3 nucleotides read TGTGCCAGCAGTATCAGGATCCCGCGCTCCTATAATTCACCCCTCCACTTT. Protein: CASSIRIPRSYNSPLHF.

The CDR3 nucleotides are TGTGCCAGCAGTCGTTTCGGGACAGGGACCCAGCATTTT. As protein: CASSRFGTGTQHF. This chain links TRBV27 with TRBJ1-5; 9 nucleotides align to TRBD1. CDR1 MNHEY and CDR2 SMNVEV come from the germline V gene (reference sequence). CDR3 length: 13 residues. V was clipped by 5 bases and J by 11 bases; unmatched bases: 7.

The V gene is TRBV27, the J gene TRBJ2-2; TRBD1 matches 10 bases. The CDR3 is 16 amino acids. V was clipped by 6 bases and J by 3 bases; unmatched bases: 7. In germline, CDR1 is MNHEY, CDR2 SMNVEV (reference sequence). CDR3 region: CASSRGGQGYTGELFF. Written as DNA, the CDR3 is TGTGCCAGCAGCCGGGGGGGACAGGGGTACACCGGGGAGCTGTTTTTT.

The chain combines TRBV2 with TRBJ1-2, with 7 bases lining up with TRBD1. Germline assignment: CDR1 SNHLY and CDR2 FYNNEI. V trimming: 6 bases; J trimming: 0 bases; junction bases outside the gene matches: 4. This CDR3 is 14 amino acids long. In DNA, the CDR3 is TGTGCCAGCAGGGGGGACAGCACTAACTATGGCTACACCTTC. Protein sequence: CASRGDSTNYGYTF. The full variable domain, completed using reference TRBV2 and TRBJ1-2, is EPEVTQTPSHQVTQMGQEVILRCVPISNHLYFYWYRQILGQKVEFLVSFYNNEISEKSEIFDDQFSVERPDGSNFTLKIRSTKLEDSAMYFCASRGDSTNYGYTFGSGTRLTVV.

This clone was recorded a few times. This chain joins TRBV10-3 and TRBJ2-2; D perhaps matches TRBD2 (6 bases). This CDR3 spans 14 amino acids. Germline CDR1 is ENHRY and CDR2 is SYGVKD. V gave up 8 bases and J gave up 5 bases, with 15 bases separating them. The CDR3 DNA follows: TGTGCCATCTCTAGCGAGCAAGGGACCGGGGAGCTGTTTTTT. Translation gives CAISSEQGTGELFF.

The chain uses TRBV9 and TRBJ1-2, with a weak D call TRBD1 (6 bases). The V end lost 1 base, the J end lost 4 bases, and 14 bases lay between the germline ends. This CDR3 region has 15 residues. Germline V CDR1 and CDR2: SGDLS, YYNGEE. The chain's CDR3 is CASSVYRDTIYGYTF. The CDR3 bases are TGTGCCAGCAGCGTATACCGGGACACCATCTATGGCTACACCTTC.

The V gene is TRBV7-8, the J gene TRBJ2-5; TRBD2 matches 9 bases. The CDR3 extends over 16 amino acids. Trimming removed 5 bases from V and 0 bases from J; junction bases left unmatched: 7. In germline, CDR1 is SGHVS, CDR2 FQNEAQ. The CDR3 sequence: CASSPRLAGYQETQYF. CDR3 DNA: TGTGCCAGCAGCCCACGCCTAGCGGGGTACCAAGAGACCCAGTACTTC.

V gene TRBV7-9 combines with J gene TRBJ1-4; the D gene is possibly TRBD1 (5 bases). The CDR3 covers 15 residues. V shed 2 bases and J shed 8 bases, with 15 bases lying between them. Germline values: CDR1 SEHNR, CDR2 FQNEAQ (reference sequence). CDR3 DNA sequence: TGTGCCAGCAGCTTAAACCCAGGGTTGCGGGAAAAACTGTTTTTT. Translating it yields CASSLNPGLREKLFF.

Written as DNA, the CDR3 is TGTGCCAGCACCCCCGGGGGGGGGTACGAGCAGTACTTC. It specifies CASTPGGGYEQYF. The J gene is TRBJ2-7, the V gene TRBV7-9; TRBD2 aligns across 8 bases. After removal of 7 bases from V and 4 bases from J, the junction contained 6 bases not matched to a gene. The CDR3 sequence is 13 residues long. Germline V lookup: CDR1 SEHNR, CDR2 FQNEAQ (reference sequence).